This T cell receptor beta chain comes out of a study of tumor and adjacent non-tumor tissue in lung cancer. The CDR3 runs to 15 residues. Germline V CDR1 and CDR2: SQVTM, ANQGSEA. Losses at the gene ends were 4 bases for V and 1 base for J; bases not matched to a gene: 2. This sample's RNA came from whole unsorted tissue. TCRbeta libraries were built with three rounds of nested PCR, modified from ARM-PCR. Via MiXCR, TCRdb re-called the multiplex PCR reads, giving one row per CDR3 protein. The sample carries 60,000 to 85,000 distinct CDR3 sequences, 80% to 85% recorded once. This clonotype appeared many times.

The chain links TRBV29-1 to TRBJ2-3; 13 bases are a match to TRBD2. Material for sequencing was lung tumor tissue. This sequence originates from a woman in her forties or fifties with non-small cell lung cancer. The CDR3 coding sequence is TGCAGCGTTGGAGGGACTAGCGGGGGCACAGATACGCAGTATTTT. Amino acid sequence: CSVGGTSGGTDTQYF.